These T cell receptor beta chains were read from a single sample in a study of identical twins. TCRdb analysed the 5' RACE reads with MiXCR anew, one entry per CDR3 protein. Among 200,000 to 250,000 distinct CDR3 sequences listed, approximately 8.3% were seen once. The data also belong to a second study, concerning yellow fever vaccine responses in identical twins.

Sequencing used memory (CD45RO+) T cells sorted from blood. These receptors all come from a woman under 30 in good health. Each CDR3 is given with its conserved first and last residue. D genes are given only for firm matches. Rows give clone size only sometimes, using once, few, many, or a class for an expanded clone.

clone_size	d_call	v_call	j_call	cdr3_aa	cdr3_nt
many	.	TRBV21-1	TRBJ2-1	CASSWTGRLGEQFF	TGTGCCAGCAGTTGGACAGGGCGATTGGGTGAGCAGTTCTTC
few	TRBD2	TRBV20-1	TRBJ2-3	CSGRESTDTQYF	TGCAGTGGGCGGGAGTCCACAGATACGCAGTATTTT
.	TRBD1	TRBV28	TRBJ2-7	CASRSPGQGGEQYF	TGTGCCAGCAGGTCGCCGGGACAGGGAGGCGAGCAGTACTTC
.	.	TRBV7-8	TRBJ1-1	CASSPVGENTEAFF	TGTGCCAGCAGCCCTGTGGGGGAGAACACTGAAGCTTTCTTT
.	.	TRBV18	TRBJ2-1	CASSPGYNEQFF	TGTGCCAGCTCACCAGGGTACAATGAGCAGTTCTTC
few	TRBD2	TRBV4-1	TRBJ2-2	CASSLSGRTSGELFF	TGCGCCAGCAGCCTTAGCGGGCGAACATCCGGGGAGCTGTTTTTT
.	.	TRBV28	TRBJ2-2	CASSRGDGYTGELFF	TGTGCCAGCAGTCGTGGGGACGGTTACACCGGGGAGCTGTTTTTT
many	TRBD2	TRBV24-1	TRBJ2-1	CATSTSGAATYNEQFF	TGTGCCACCAGTACTAGCGGGGCAGCTACCTACAATGAGCAGTTCTTC
few	.	TRBV6-5	TRBJ1-2	CASSYSGGRERGYGYTF	TGTGCCAGCAGTTACTCTGGCGGGCGCGAACGAGGCTATGGCTACACCTTC
.	TRBD1	TRBV3-1	TRBJ2-1	CASRHGDSSYNEQFF	TGTGCCAGCCGCCACGGGGACAGCTCCTACAATGAGCAGTTCTTC
few	.	TRBV11-2	TRBJ1-2	CATTGSYGYTF	TGTGCCACAACAGGGAGCTATGGCTACACCTTC
many	.	TRBV28	TRBJ2-7	CASTADSYEQYF	TGTGCCAGCACCGCGGACAGCTACGAGCAGTACTTC
few	TRBD1	TRBV20-1	TRBJ1-4	CSARDRKATNEKLFF	TGCAGTGCGAGGGACAGAAAGGCAACTAATGAAAAACTGTTTTTT
.	.	TRBV10-3	TRBJ1-6	CAISEQAVRPLHF	TGTGCCATCAGTGAGCAGGCCGTTCGTCCCCTCCACTTT
few	.	TRBV4-2	TRBJ1-6	CASSQEGSSYNSPLHF	TGTGCCAGCAGCCAAGAGGGGAGCTCCTATAATTCACCCCTCCACTTT
many	TRBD1	TRBV15	TRBJ2-6	CATSRVTGDSGANVLTF	TGTGCCACCAGCAGAGTAACAGGGGACTCTGGGGCCAACGTCCTGACTTTC
many	TRBD1	TRBV24-1	TRBJ2-2	CATRGTGDTGELFF	TGTGCCACCAGGGGGACAGGGGACACCGGGGAGCTGTTTTTT
.	.	TRBV20-1	TRBJ1-4	CSVWGGGEKLFF	TGCAGTGTCTGGGGGGGGGGTGAAAAACTGTTTTTT
.	TRBD2	TRBV10-3	TRBJ2-2	CAIGGLALTGELFF	TGTGCCATCGGGGGACTAGCGCTCACCGGGGAGCTGTTTTTT
.	.	TRBV20-1	TRBJ2-5	CSAKAGAQQETQYF	TGCAGTGCTAAGGCGGGGGCCCAACAAGAGACCCAGTACTTC
many	TRBD1	TRBV6-1	TRBJ2-5	CASRAQGQSQETQYF	TGTGCCAGCAGGGCTCAGGGACAGTCCCAAGAGACCCAGTACTTC
many	.	TRBV15	TRBJ2-5	CATSRGRGLITQYF	TGTGCCACCAGCAGAGGAAGGGGATTGATAACCCAGTACTTC
.	.	TRBV14	TRBJ2-3	CASSTRDTDTQYF	TGTGCCAGCAGCACCCGGGACACAGATACGCAGTATTTT
many	.	TRBV18	TRBJ2-5	CASSPVPLTKETQYF	TGTGCCAGCTCACCTGTCCCTTTAACGAAAGAGACCCAGTACTTC
few	TRBD1	TRBV10-3	TRBJ1-1	CAISERQGNEGAFF	TGTGCCATCAGTGAGCGACAGGGGAACGAAGGAGCTTTCTTT
many	.	TRBV27	TRBJ2-5	CASSSLRGQQIQETQYF	TGTGCCAGCAGTTCCCTCCGCGGACAGCAAATACAAGAGACCCAGTACTTC
many	TRBD1	TRBV10-3	TRBJ2-5	CAISRDRQETQYF	TGTGCCATCAGCCGGGACAGACAAGAGACCCAGTACTTC
many	.	TRBV28	TRBJ2-2	CASMGLDSNTGELFF	TGTGCCAGCATGGGTTTAGATTCGAACACCGGGGAGCTGTTTTTT
many	TRBD2	TRBV5-1	TRBJ2-7	CASSWTSGGAWEQYF	TGCGCCAGCAGCTGGACTAGCGGGGGGGCCTGGGAGCAGTACTTC
many	.	TRBV27	TRBJ2-7	CASSLSRYYEQYF	TGTGCCAGCAGTTTGAGCAGGTACTACGAGCAGTACTTC
few	.	TRBV5-6	TRBJ2-5	CASSSLDSEETQYF	TGTGCCAGCAGCTCCCTCGACAGCGAAGAGACCCAGTACTTC
many	.	TRBV29-1	TRBJ2-5	CSVEWGKVRQETQYF	TGCAGCGTTGAGTGGGGAAAAGTGCGGCAAGAGACCCAGTACTTC
few	.	TRBV28	TRBJ2-1	CASSSMGRGTQGRTNEQFF	TGTGCCAGCAGTTCGATGGGCAGGGGAACTCAGGGGAGGACGAATGAGCAGTTCTTC
.	.	TRBV5-1	TRBJ2-3	CASSFIRGDTQYF	TGCGCCAGCAGCTTTATCCGGGGAGATACGCAGTATTTT
few	.	TRBV5-5	TRBJ1-2	CASSLDVNYGYTF	TGTGCCAGCAGCTTGGACGTTAACTATGGCTACACCTTC
many	.	TRBV10-3	TRBJ1-4	CAISGQGNEKLFF	TGTGCCATCAGTGGCCAGGGAAATGAAAAACTGTTTTTT
few	TRBD1	TRBV13	TRBJ2-7	CASSGSGQGGGEQYF	TGTGCCAGCAGCGGCTCGGGACAGGGTGGAGGCGAGCAGTACTTC
few	.	TRBV6-2/TRBV6-3	TRBJ1-3	CASSRYSGTVARSGNTIYF	TGTGCCAGCAGTCGATACTCCGGGACCGTGGCTCGATCTGGAAACACCATATATTTT
many	.	TRBV11-2	TRBJ2-2	CASSLDPGKTGGELFF	TGTGCCAGCAGCTTAGATCCAGGCAAGACGGGAGGGGAGCTGTTTTTT
.	TRBD1	TRBV5-6	TRBJ2-1	CASTSYGTELNEQFF	TGTGCCAGCACCAGCTATGGGACAGAGCTCAATGAGCAGTTCTTC
once	.	TRBV6-2/TRBV6-3	TRBJ2-1	CASSYSVYNEQFF	TGTGCCAGCAGTTACTCAGTTTACAATGAGCAGTTCTTC
many	TRBD1	TRBV5-1	TRBJ2-3	CASSRGTADPQYF	TGCGCCAGCAGCAGAGGGACAGCCGATCCGCAGTATTTT
.	TRBD2	TRBV10-1	TRBJ2-1	CASSPSGNNEQFF	TGCGCCAGCAGTCCAAGCGGGAACAATGAGCAGTTCTTC
many	.	TRBV20-1	TRBJ2-6	CSARSLSGANVLTF	TGCAGTGCTAGAAGTCTCTCTGGGGCCAACGTCCTGACTTTC
many	TRBD2	TRBV20-1	TRBJ2-5	CSAASGGLRETQYF	TGCAGTGCGGCTAGCGGGGGCCTAAGGGAGACCCAGTACTTC
.	.	TRBV3-1	TRBJ2-5	CASSSADRLPKMTQYF	TGTGCCAGCAGCTCAGCAGACCGCCTACCCAAGATGACCCAGTACTTC
.	TRBD1	TRBV6-1	TRBJ1-5	CASSESVGTGYQPQHF	TGTGCCAGCAGTGAAAGCGTTGGGACAGGGTATCAGCCCCAGCATTTT
.	TRBD1	TRBV6-5	TRBJ2-1	CASSYAQGLGSYNEQFF	TGTGCCAGCAGTTACGCACAGGGGCTAGGATCCTACAATGAGCAGTTCTTC
.	.	TRBV7-2	TRBJ2-7	CASSLAHRYEQYF	TGTGCCAGCAGCTTAGCGCACAGATACGAGCAGTACTTC
few	TRBD1	TRBV20-1	TRBJ1-6	CSAWGQINSPLHF	TGCAGTGCCTGGGGACAGATTAATTCACCCCTCCACTTT
.	TRBD1	TRBV7-2	TRBJ2-7	CASSSAGGANYEQYF	TGTGCCAGCAGCTCGGCAGGGGGCGCGAACTACGAGCAGTACTTC
few	.	TRBV18	TRBJ2-1	CASSPLTGNEQFF	TGTGCCAGCTCACCATTGACCGGCAATGAGCAGTTCTTC
few	.	TRBV19	TRBJ2-5	CASRGRASQETQYF	TGTGCCAGTAGAGGCAGGGCGTCCCAAGAGACCCAGTACTTC
few	TRBD1	TRBV10-3	TRBJ1-2	CAIRPDRASNYGYTF	TGTGCCATCAGACCGGACAGGGCATCTAACTATGGCTACACCTTC
many	.	TRBV5-1	TRBJ2-5	CASSLQGSRETQYF	TGCGCCAGCAGCCTACAGGGAAGCAGGGAGACCCAGTACTTC
many	TRBD2	TRBV7-4	TRBJ2-7	CASSLGLAGFYEQYF	TGTGCCAGCAGCTTAGGACTAGCGGGATTCTACGAGCAGTACTTC
.	TRBD1	TRBV5-6	TRBJ2-3	CASSRGTGPDTQYF	TGTGCCAGCAGCAGGGGGACAGGCCCGGATACGCAGTATTTT